This T cell receptor beta chain was obtained from a study of Ad26.COV2.S vaccination and SARS-CoV-2 variants. Study-wide context: Ad26.COV2.S given intramuscularly, once or twice 56 days apart. General study points: Analyses that measured TCR breadth and depth may have underestimated total T cell responses. Breadth measured for non-spike TCRs was similar across vaccine and placebo recipients.

The sample's treatment: approximately 18 received Ad26.COV2.S at low or high dose, single or two shots; about 5 received placebo; per-sample allocation not given. Specimen acquisition occurred on day 63 following the initial vaccine or placebo injection. Sequencing used immunoSEQ multiplex PCR; TCRdb keeps in-frame clones, though not all of them. Of about 320,000 clones in the sample, almost 90% were seen once. With respect to this clone: Its antigen is undetermined.

This CDR3 has 17 amino acids. V lost 10 bases and J 1 base, leaving 25 bases between the germline ends. Germline CDR1 is LNHDA and CDR2 is SQIVND (reference sequence). The sequencing here drew on peripheral blood, taken in a trial of Ad26.COV2.S vaccine versus placebo. The receptor was derived from a person aged 18-60 years who received the Ad26.COV2.S COVID-19 vaccine or a placebo. This sequence joins TRBV19 and TRBJ1-2; D might be TRBD1 (6 bases). This chain's CDR3 is CATQSKGGQPYNYGYTF. CDR3 nucleotides: TGTGCCACTCAGTCAAAGGGGGGTCAGCCCTATAACTATGGCTACACCTTC. The full variable domain, its missing parts supplied by reference TRBV19 and TRBJ1-2, is DGGITQSPKYLFRKEGQNVTLSCEQNLNHDAMYWYRQDPGQGLRLIYYSQIVNDFQKGDIAEGYSVSREKKESFPLTVTSAQKNPTAFYLCATQSKGGQPYNYGYTFGSGTRLTVV.